The present T cell receptor beta chain was sequenced within a study of regulatory T cells in long-lasting Graves disease. General study results and limits: What was studied was peripheral blood only, and not thyroid tissue.

Deletions cut 3 bases from V and 3 bases from J, with 12 bases between. The CDR3 spans 14 residues. Germline V gene data show CDR1 as MNHGY and CDR2 as SVAAGI. Libraries of TCR beta came from iRepertoire HTBI primers plus Arm-PCR of CDR3 regions. TCRdb re-called the multiplex PCR reads through MiXCR, storing one row per CDR3 protein. Of a few hundred thousand distinct CDR3 sequences listed, 16% were seen once; the top ten hold 30%. The time point was: newly diagnosed GD, antithyroid drugs for less than 3 months. Construction of the TCR library relied on RNA isolated from PBMCs. In the case of this clonotype: What it recognizes is unknown.

The same data also went into a second study, on T cells in Graves' hyperthyroidism and ophthalmopathy. That report adds: Lactation, pregnancy, other autoimmune disease or uncontrolled infection excluded patients.

The clonotype was recovered from a man aged 40-49 years with Graves disease. The chain combines TRBV6-9 with TRBJ2-7; D is ambiguous. Sequencing was performed on peripheral blood mononuclear cells (PBMCs), taken at new diagnosis, from a patient treated with antithyroid drugs. The CDR3 region has the DNA TGTGCCAGCAGTTACGCTGGCCAAAGCTACGAGCAGTACTTC. Amino acids: CASSYAGQSYEQYF.